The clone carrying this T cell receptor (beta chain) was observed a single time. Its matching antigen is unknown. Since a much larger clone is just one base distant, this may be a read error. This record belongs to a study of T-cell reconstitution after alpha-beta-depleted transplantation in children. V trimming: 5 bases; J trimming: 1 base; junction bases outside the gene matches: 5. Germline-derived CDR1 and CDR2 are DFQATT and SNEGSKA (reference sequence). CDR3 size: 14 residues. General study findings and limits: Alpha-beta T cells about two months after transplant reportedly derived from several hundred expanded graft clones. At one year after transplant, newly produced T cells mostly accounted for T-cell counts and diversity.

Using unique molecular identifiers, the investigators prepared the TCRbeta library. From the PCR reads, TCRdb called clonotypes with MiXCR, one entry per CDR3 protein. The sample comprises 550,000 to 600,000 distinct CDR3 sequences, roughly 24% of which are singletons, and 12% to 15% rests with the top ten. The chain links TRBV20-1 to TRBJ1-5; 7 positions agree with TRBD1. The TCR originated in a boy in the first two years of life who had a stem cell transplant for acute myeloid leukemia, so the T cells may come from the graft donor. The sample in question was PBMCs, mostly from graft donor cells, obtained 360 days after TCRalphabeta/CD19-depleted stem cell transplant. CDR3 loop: CSASTGVSNQPQHF. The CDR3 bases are TGCAGTGCTTCTACAGGGGTCAGCAATCAGCCCCAGCATTTT.